The 18 T cell receptor beta chains presented below share a single source sample, sequenced in a study of blood T cell repertoires in COVID-19. The method was immunoSEQ multiplex PCR; TCRdb's version includes in-frame clones alone and lacks a portion of them. The data show 200,000 to 250,000 clones, with 75% to 90% seen just once and 0.87% held by the top ten. Sequencing used PBMCs or T cells enriched from blood (not recorded which). These receptors were obtained from a man aged 50 to 60 who had been exposed to COVID-19.

In DNA, the CDR3 is TGCGCCAGCAGCTTGGCCAAGGGACAGCCTCACTATGGCTACACCTTC. It encodes CASSLAKGQPHYGYTF. The chain carries TRBV5-1 and TRBJ1-2, with TRBD1 matching over 7 bases. V shed 0 bases, J shed 3 bases, and the junction held 8 bases outside the gene matches. Germline-derived CDR1 and CDR2 are SGHRS and YFSETQ. The CDR3 is 16 residues long.

The chain uses TRBV7-8 and TRBJ1-6; 9 bases are a match to TRBD1. The length of the CDR3 is 15 residues. J lost 7 bases, V lost 4 bases, and 5 bases had no gene match. In germline, CDR1 is SGHVS, CDR2 FQNEAQ. The CDR3 sequence is CASSSWTGVNSPLHF. CDR3 nucleotides: TGTGCCAGCAGCTCCTGGACAGGGGTGAATTCACCCCTCCACTTT.

The rearrangement joins TRBV7-9 to TRBJ1-2; no clear D. There are 14 residues in the CDR3. V lost 5 bases, J lost 5 bases, and 15 bases lay in between. Germline loops: CDR1 SEHNR, CDR2 FQNEAQ (reference sequence). The CDR3 here is CASSNLGQTYGYTF. The CDR3 DNA sequence: TGTGCCAGCAGCAACCTTGGGCAGACATATGGCTACACCTTC.

This sequence joins TRBV4-1 and TRBJ1-1; D uncertain. Germline V gene lookup returns CDR1 MGHRA and CDR2 YSYEKL. The CDR3 loop spans 12 amino acids. The V gene lost 6 bases and the J gene lost 4 bases, with 9 bases spanning the gap. The CDR3 spells CASSPGSTEAFF. As DNA, the CDR3 is TGCGCCAGCAGTCCCGGGAGCACTGAAGCTTTCTTT.

The rearrangement links TRBV29-1 to TRBJ1-2; 11 nucleotides match TRBD1. Germline-derived CDR1 and CDR2 are SQVTM and ANQGSEA. Losses at the gene ends were 6 bases for V and 7 bases for J; bases not matched to a gene: 13. CDR3 length: 15 residues. The CDR3, as DNA: TGCAGCGTGGTACTGCCGGGACAGGGGGTCCCTGGCTACACCTTC. Its translation: CSVVLPGQGVPGYTF.

The chain has TRBV11-2 and TRBJ2-5; 8 bases align to TRBD1. Germline CDR1 reads SGHAT; CDR2 reads FQNNGV. After removal of 2 bases from V and 1 base from J, the junction contained 6 bases not matched to a gene. The CDR3 runs 16 residues. CDR3 protein: CASSLLIGTGQETQYF. In nucleotides, the CDR3 is TGTGCCAGCAGCTTACTGATCGGGACAGGCCAAGAGACCCAGTACTTC.

This rearrangement joins TRBV7-6 to TRBJ1-6; D gene ambiguous. V shed 5 bases and J shed 6 bases, with 17 bases lying between them. CDR3 length equals 16 residues. Germline-derived CDR1 and CDR2 are SGHVS and FNYEAQ. The CDR3 bases are TGTGCCAGCAGCCCCAATGGCGGGCTCGTTAATTCACCCCTCCACTTT. This codes for CASSPNGGLVNSPLHF.

This clone was observed a handful of times. This rearrangement joins TRBV27 to TRBJ1-2, with D hard to call. Trimming took off 2 bases at V and 5 bases at J, with 9 bases between the two ends. The CDR3 runs to 13 residues. Germline V lookup: CDR1 MNHEY, CDR2 SMNVEV (reference sequence). The CDR3 coding sequence is TGTGCCAGCAGTTTAGGCAGGTCTTATGGCTACACCTTC. Amino acids: CASSLGRSYGYTF.

CDR3 sequence (DNA): TGTGCCAGCAGTGTGGGGACAGGGGTAGGGGGCAATCAGCCCCAGCATTTT. It translates to CASSVGTGVGGNQPQHF. The chain employs TRBV6-1 and TRBJ1-5; TRBD1 matches 10 bases. Germline CDR1 reads MNHNS; CDR2 reads SASEGT. Trimming removed 4 bases from V and 2 bases from J; junction bases left unmatched: 8. This CDR3 is 17 amino acids long.

The chain has TRBV4-2 and TRBJ2-5; D may be TRBD2 (5 bases). CDR1 and CDR2 from the germline V gene are LGHNA and YNFKEQ. Trimming stripped 4 bases from V and 5 bases from J, with 17 bases between. This CDR3 spans 15 amino acids. The DNA of the CDR3 is TGTGCCAGCAGCCCCCGAGAGGGTAGCACGGAGACCCAGTACTTC. Translating it yields CASSPREGSTETQYF.

CDR3 bases: TGTGCCAGCTCACCCGCGGGGGCTCGGAATGAGCAGTTCTTC. It encodes CASSPAGARNEQFF. J is TRBJ2-1 and V is TRBV18; a possible D gene is TRBD2 (7 bases). Per germline, CDR1 KGHSH and CDR2 LQKENI. The CDR3 spans 14 residues. Trimming cost V 3 bases and J 7 bases, with 13 bases left between them.

The V gene is TRBV7-9, the J gene TRBJ2-1; maybe TRBD1 (5 bases). Germline V gene sequence: CDR1 SEHNR, CDR2 FQNEAQ (reference sequence). The length of the CDR3 is 15 residues. V shed 1 base and J shed 9 bases, with 16 bases lying between them. The DNA for the CDR3 is TGTGCCAGCAGCTTAGTAGGGGCCTGGGTAGGTGAGCAGTTCTTC. This codes for CASSLVGAWVGEQFF.

This chain joins TRBV28 and TRBJ1-2; 7 bases fit TRBD1. The CDR3 is 17 amino acids. Germline assignment: CDR1 MDHEN and CDR2 SYDVKM. V shed 4 bases and J 1 base; nucleotides not matched to a gene: 12. The CDR3 DNA sequence: TGTGCCAGCAGTTCCCCCTTCGGGACAGATCTTAACTATGGCTACACCTTC. Its protein product is CASSSPFGTDLNYGYTF.

The chain uses TRBV5-1 and TRBJ2-3; D gene unclear. Per germline, CDR1 SGHRS and CDR2 YFSETQ. Trimming left V 0 bases short and J 2 bases short, with 16 bases between. The CDR3 length is 17 residues. CDR3 in amino acids: CASSLAGWKSYTDTQYF. The CDR3 DNA follows: TGCGCCAGCAGCTTGGCCGGGTGGAAAAGTTACACAGATACGCAGTATTTT. The full variable domain, its missing parts supplied by reference TRBV5-1 and TRBJ2-3, is KAGVTQTPRYLIKTRGQQVTLSCSPISGHRSVSWYQQTPGQGLQFLFEYFSETQRNKGNFPGRFSGRQFSNSRSEMNVSTLELGDSALYLCASSLAGWKSYTDTQYFGPGTRLTVL.

The chain couples TRBV5-1 to TRBJ2-5; 9 bases fit TRBD1. This CDR3 contains 17 residues. CDR1 and CDR2 from the germline V gene are SGHRS and YFSETQ. V lost 3 bases and J lost 0; bases outside the gene matches: 9. The CDR3 region is CASSSGTTGGYQETQYF. For the CDR3, the DNA is TGCGCCAGCAGCTCAGGCACGACAGGGGGATACCAAGAGACCCAGTACTTC.

The CDR3 bases are TGTGCCAGCAGTCCTAGGCGGGGTGGATCGAATAGGTATGGCTACACCTTC. Translation: CASSPRRGGSNRYGYTF. The genes are TRBV2 and TRBJ1-2, with D unresolved. The CDR3 contains 17 residues. Trimming shortened V by 5 bases and J by 5 bases, and 24 bases separated the two germline ends. Germline loops: CDR1 SNHLY, CDR2 FYNNEI. The entire variable domain, with the rest obtained from reference TRBV2 and TRBJ1-2, is as follows: EPEVTQTPSHQVTQMGQEVILRCVPISNHLYFYWYRQILGQKVEFLVSFYNNEISEKSEIFDDQFSVERPDGSNFTLKIRSTKLEDSAMYFCASSPRRGGSNRYGYTFGSGTRLTVV.

This clone was observed a single time. The rearrangement joins TRBV5-1 to TRBJ1-1; tentative D call: TRBD1 (5 bases). CDR3 length equals 15 residues. The V gene lost 2 bases and the J gene lost 4 bases, with 15 bases spanning the gap. The germline V gene has CDR1 SGHRS and CDR2 YFSETQ. The CDR3 coding sequence is TGCGCCAGCAGCTTCCAGGGCCATAAAAGCACTGAAGCTTTCTTT. Protein sequence: CASSFQGHKSTEAFF.

The V gene is TRBV5-1, the J gene TRBJ1-1; 7 bases agree with TRBD1. The J segment lost 3 bases and the V segment lost 4 bases, leaving 3 bases of the junction unmatched. Germline CDR1 SGHRS, CDR2 YFSETQ. The CDR3 spans 13 residues. CDR3: CASSPGGDTEAFF. In DNA form, the CDR3 reads TGCGCCAGCAGCCCAGGGGGTGACACTGAAGCTTTCTTT.